Listed below are T cell receptor beta chains from one sample, sequenced in a study of identifying expanded T cells in peripheral blood. The repertoire was sequenced with immunoSEQ multiplex PCR; TCRdb's copy has only in-frame clones and lacks some. The sample includes about 110,000 clones, 75% to 90% seen only once; the top ten take roughly 15%. Input material: blood. These TCRs come from a person aged 18 to 70 in good health. Each CDR3 is given with its conserved first and last residue. A D gene is named only where the DNA matches it firmly. Clone size, where shown, is once, few, many, or a class for clones that have expanded.

TRBV28	NA	NA	TRBJ1-2	TGTGCCAGCACCCAGACAGGTTCCGGCTACACCTTC	CASTQTGSGYTF
TRBV18	NA	TRBD1	TRBJ1-2	TGTGCCAGCTCTCAGCGCCGGGACAGCCCATATGGCTACACCTTC	CASSQRRDSPYGYTF
TRBV6-6	once	NA	TRBJ2-7	TGTGCCAGCAGTTCCCACCTTTCACCCGAGCAGTACTTC	CASSSHLSPEQYF
TRBV5-1	few	TRBD1	TRBJ2-7	TGCGCCAGCAGTCGACCGGGACAGGTGCTTGGGGAGCAGTACTTC	CASSRPGQVLGEQYF
TRBV6-6	once	TRBD1	TRBJ2-7	TGTGCCAGCAGCACCGGACAGGTACCCCATTACTTC	CASSTGQVPHYF
TRBV5-6	NA	NA	TRBJ1-6	TGTGCCAGCAGCTTGCTCGGGCAGTATAATTCACCCCTCCACTTT	CASSLLGQYNSPLHF
TRBV7-2	NA	NA	TRBJ1-6	TGTGCCAGCAGCTTTATAAGTGGGAATTCACCCCTCCACTTT	CASSFISGNSPLHF
TRBV7-8	NA	TRBD1	TRBJ1-1	TGTGCCAGCAGCCTCAGACAGGGCTTTCTTTACACTGAAGCTTTCTTT	CASSLRQGFLYTEAFF
TRBV6-5	NA	NA	TRBJ2-7	TGTGCCAGCAGTTACTCGAGTCCAGACGGGCAGTACTTC	CASSYSSPDGQYF
TRBV30	NA	NA	TRBJ2-7	TGTGCCTGGAGTGTACCGGCGGGTGTCTACGAGCAGTACTTC	CAWSVPAGVYEQYF
TRBV19	NA	TRBD1	TRBJ1-4	TGTGCCAGTAGTTTACGGACAGGGCGCGGTTTAGTAACTAATGAAAAACTGTTTTTT	CASSLRTGRGLVTNEKLFF
TRBV5-6	NA	NA	TRBJ1-2	TGTGCCAGCAGCTCAGCCCAGTATGGCTACACCTTC	CASSSAQYGYTF
TRBV7-2	NA	NA	TRBJ1-3	TGTGCCAGCAGCTTAGCCTGGAACACCATATATTTT	CASSLAWNTIYF
TRBV6-6	NA	NA	TRBJ1-1	TGTGCCAGCAGTTACATCAGGGTGGGGAACACTGAAGCTTTCTTT	CASSYIRVGNTEAFF
TRBV10-3	NA	NA	TRBJ1-2	TGTGCCGTAGGAGCCGGGATTAAAGCGGGCTACACCTTC	CAVGAGIKAGYTF
TRBV30	NA	NA	TRBJ1-6	TGTGCCTGGAGTGTCCAAGTCTATAATTCACCCCTCCACTTT	CAWSVQVYNSPLHF
TRBV9	NA	NA	TRBJ1-1	TGTGCCAGCAGCGTTTCCATCGGTAACACTGAAGCTTTCTTT	CASSVSIGNTEAFF
TRBV6-1	few	NA	TRBJ2-7	TGTGCCAGCAGTGAACAGGCCGACAGAACCTACGAGCAGTACTTC	CASSEQADRTYEQYF
TRBV28	NA	NA	TRBJ2-6	TGTGCCAGCAGTTGGGGGGCGAGTGGGGCCAACGTCCTGACTTTC	CASSWGASGANVLTF
TRBV19	NA	NA	TRBJ2-2	TGTGCCAGTAGTGCCCTCGCGGCCGGGGAGCTGTTTTTT	CASSALAAGELFF
TRBV6-5	NA	TRBD1	TRBJ2-3	TGTGCCAGCACTCGGGACAGGAGCACAGATACGCAGTATTTT	CASTRDRSTDTQYF
TRBV7-6	once	NA	TRBJ1-5	TGTGCCAGCAGCCGGCACAGCAATCAGCCCCAGCATTTT	CASSRHSNQPQHF
TRBV2	once	TRBD1	TRBJ1-2	TGTGCCAGCAGGGTTTTCCGGGACAGGGAGGGATATGGCTACACCTTC	CASRVFRDREGYGYTF
TRBV6-5	NA	NA	TRBJ2-5	TGTGCCAGCAGTTACTCATACAGACGGGAGACCCAGTACTTC	CASSYSYRRETQYF
TRBV5-6	NA	NA	TRBJ2-7	TGTGCCAGCACCAAAAATTCGGGGTTCCAGGCCTACGAGCAGTACTTC	CASTKNSGFQAYEQYF
TRBV5-4	NA	NA	TRBJ2-3	TGTGCCAGCAGCTCGGGGAGCACAGATACGCAGTATTTT	CASSSGSTDTQYF
TRBV11-2	NA	NA	TRBJ1-5	TGTGCCAGCAGCTTAAACAATGTAAATCAGCCCCAGCATTTT	CASSLNNVNQPQHF
TRBV27	NA	NA	TRBJ2-5	TGTGCCAGCAGTTTAATCGGGGGCCATCAAGAGACCCAGTACTTC	CASSLIGGHQETQYF
TRBV5-5	NA	NA	TRBJ1-2	TGTGCCAGCACCCGGAGATCGGCAGGGTTCATCCATGGCTACACCTTC	CASTRRSAGFIHGYTF